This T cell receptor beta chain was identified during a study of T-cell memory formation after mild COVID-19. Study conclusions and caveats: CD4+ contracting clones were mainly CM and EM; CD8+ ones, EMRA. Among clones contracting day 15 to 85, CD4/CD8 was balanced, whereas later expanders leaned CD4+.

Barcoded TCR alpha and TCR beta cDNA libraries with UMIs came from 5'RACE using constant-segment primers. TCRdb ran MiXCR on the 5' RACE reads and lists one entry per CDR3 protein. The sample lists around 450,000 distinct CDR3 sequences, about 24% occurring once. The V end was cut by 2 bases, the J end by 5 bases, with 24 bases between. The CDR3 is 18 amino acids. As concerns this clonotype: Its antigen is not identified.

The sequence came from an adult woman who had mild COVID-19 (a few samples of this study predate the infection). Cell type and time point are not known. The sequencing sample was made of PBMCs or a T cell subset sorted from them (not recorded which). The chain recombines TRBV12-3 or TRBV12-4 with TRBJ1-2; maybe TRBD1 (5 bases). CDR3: CASSLIWGFGQGTYGYTF. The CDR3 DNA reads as TGTGCCAGCAGTTTAATTTGGGGGTTCGGCCAGGGAACGTATGGCTACACCTTC.